The source of this T cell receptor beta chain is a study of Graves' ophthalmopathy and Graves' hyperthyroidism. The overall study: Peripheral blood sampling occurred at initial diagnosis, before any treatment.

Transcripts of RNA were the source for amplifying TCR beta CDR3 regions. HTBI primers were employed in first-round RT-PCR, then a second-round multiplex PCR followed. MiXCR, run by TCRdb on the multiplex PCR reads, gives a single entry per CDR3 protein. Of about 390,000 distinct CDR3 sequences in the sample, about a sixth were seen once. The sample holds many counts of this clonotype. The CDR3 is made up of 14 amino acids. The V and J ends lost 7 bases and 3 bases respectively, with 12 bases between them. CDR1 and CDR2 (germline): ENHRY, SYGVKD. Hyperthyroidism patients had new diagnoses, durations under 2 months, and ages of 18 to 65. Clinicians diagnosed using symptoms, serum thyroxine, TRAb, thyroid ultrasound and orbital computed tomography.

The V and J genes are TRBV10-3 and TRBJ2-2; D is perhaps TRBD1 or TRBD2 (7 bases each). Material for sequencing was peripheral blood. This TCR derives from an adult woman with stable Graves' hyperthyroidism. The chain's CDR3 is CAINAGGDTGELFF. DNA of the CDR3: TGTGCCATCAACGCAGGGGGGGACACCGGGGAGCTGTTTTTT.